Listed below are T cell receptor beta chains from one sample, sequenced in a study of T cells in Graves' hyperthyroidism and ophthalmopathy. Using its own MiXCR run on the multiplex PCR reads, TCRdb lists one record per CDR3 protein. The sample records some 760,000 distinct CDR3 sequences, 13% to 15% being singletons. Input material: blood. These receptors were taken from a woman under 30 with Graves' hyperthyroidism. Each CDR3 is given with its conserved first and last residue. D genes are given only for firm matches.

>NA|TRBV20-1|TRBJ1-5
CSASRGGLAINQPQHF
>NA|TRBV18|TRBJ1-2
CASSPGITYGYTF
>TRBD2|TRBV7-9|TRBJ2-1
CASARTGGQGYNEQFF
>TRBD1|TRBV7-7|TRBJ2-1
CASSLYPQIPGQGPYNEQFF
>NA|TRBV7-6|TRBJ2-2
CASSLNRAKGGTGELFF
>TRBD2|TRBV12-3/TRBV12-4|TRBJ2-1
CASSLFLMGTSGYNEQFF
>TRBD2|TRBV2|TRBJ2-7
CASSESAGVFYEQYF
>NA|TRBV7-3|TRBJ1-1
CASSLTAGPEAFF
>TRBD2|TRBV11-2|TRBJ2-7
CASSSPPSGRAYEQYF
>NA|TRBV29-1|TRBJ2-7
CSVVGRTAYEQYF
>NA|TRBV5-8|TRBJ1-1
CASSLGTRKAEAFF
>TRBD1|TRBV30|TRBJ1-2
CAWSGQGRSGYTF
>NA|TRBV29-1|TRBJ1-1
CSVVEGGTEAFF
>NA|TRBV4-1|TRBJ2-3
CASSQRERTRRRTDTQYF
>NA|TRBV6-5|TRBJ1-2
CASSYGGTNYGYTF
>NA|TRBV7-2|TRBJ1-1
CASSLIAAMNTEAFF